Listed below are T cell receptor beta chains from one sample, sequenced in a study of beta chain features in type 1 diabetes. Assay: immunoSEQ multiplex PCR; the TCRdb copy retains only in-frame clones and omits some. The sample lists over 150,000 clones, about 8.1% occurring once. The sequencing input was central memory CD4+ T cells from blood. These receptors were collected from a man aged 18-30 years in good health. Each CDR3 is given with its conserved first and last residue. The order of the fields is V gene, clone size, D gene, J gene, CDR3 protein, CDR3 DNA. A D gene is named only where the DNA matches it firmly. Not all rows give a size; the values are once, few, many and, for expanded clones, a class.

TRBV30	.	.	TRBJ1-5	CASSLNRINQPQHF	TGTGCCAGCAGCTTGAACAGAATCAATCAGCCCCAGCATTTT
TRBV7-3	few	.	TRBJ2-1	CASSLDYYSNEQFF	TGTGCCAGCAGCTTGGACTATTACTCCAATGAGCAGTTCTTC
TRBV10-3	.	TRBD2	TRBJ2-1	CAIGLAGPYNEQFF	TGTGCCATCGGGCTAGCGGGACCTTACAATGAGCAGTTCTTC
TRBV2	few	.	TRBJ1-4	CASSRQRTEKLFF	TGTGCCAGCAGTCGACAGAGGACTGAAAAACTGTTTTTT
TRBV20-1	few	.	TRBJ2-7	CSAQQGNEQYF	TGCAGTGCTCAACAGGGAAACGAGCAGTACTTC
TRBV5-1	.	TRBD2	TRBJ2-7	CASSLVAGTSATRSSYEQYF	TGCGCCAGCAGCTTGGTTGCCGGGACTAGCGCTACGAGGAGCTCCTACGAGCAGTACTTC
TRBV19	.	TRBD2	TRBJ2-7	CASRDSGDTYEQYF	TGTGCCAGTAGAGATAGCGGGGACACCTACGAGCAGTACTTC
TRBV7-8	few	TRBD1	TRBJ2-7	CASSFSGQGYEQYF	TGTGCCAGCAGCTTTTCCGGACAGGGGTACGAGCAGTACTTC
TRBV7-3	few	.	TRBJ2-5	CASSELRGETQYF	TGTGCCAGCAGCGAACTGAGGGGGGAGACCCAGTACTTC
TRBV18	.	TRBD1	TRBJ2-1	CASSRGWTGDNEQFF	TGTGCCAGCTCACGGGGATGGACAGGCGACAATGAGCAGTTCTTC
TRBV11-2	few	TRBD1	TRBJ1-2	CASSTTTGSTGYTF	TGTGCCAGCAGCACAACGACAGGGTCCACTGGCTACACCTTC
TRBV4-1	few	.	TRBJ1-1	CASSQVVRGTEAFF	TGCGCCAGCAGCCAAGTCGTCAGGGGCACTGAAGCTTTCTTT
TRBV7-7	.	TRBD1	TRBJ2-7	CASSADRGHEQYF	TGTGCCAGCAGCGCCGACAGGGGTCACGAGCAGTACTTC
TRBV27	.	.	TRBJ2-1	CASSHRQSYNEQFF	TGTGCCAGCAGTCACCGACAGAGCTACAATGAGCAGTTCTTC
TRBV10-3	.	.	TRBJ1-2	CAITRGSPYGYTF	TGTGCCATAACAAGAGGGTCCCCATATGGCTACACCTTC
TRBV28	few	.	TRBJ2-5	CASRKTGGQETQYF	TGTGCCAGCAGAAAGACAGGCGGGCAAGAGACCCAGTACTTC